What follows is one T cell receptor beta chain and its context. What it binds is unknown. V was pared by 5 bases and J by 6 bases, with 10 bases of the junction left unmatched. The CDR3 runs 14 residues. Germline lookup yields CDR1 MGHRA and CDR2 YSYEKL. The entry originates in a study of cytomegalovirus exposure and HLA in healthy donors. Overall study: Early on, a data release was issued that held 85 million to 95 million unique TCRs from HLA-typed donors. Study outcomes and limitations: A later analysis found common viral pathogens apparently linked to several of the most significant clusters.

PCR used 60 Vbeta primers and 13 Jbeta primers. Clones were sequenced by immunoSEQ multiplex PCR, and TCRdb holds only the in-frame ones, with some missing. The sample lists about 110,000 clones, 65% to 80% occurring once. The genes are TRBV4-1 and TRBJ2-7, with 7 bases matching TRBD1. Sample: PBMCs. The TCR comes from a man aged 30-40 years in good health and CMV-seropositive. In DNA form, the CDR3 reads TGCGCCAGCAGCACATACCGGGACAGAGGCGAGCAGTACTTC. This gives the protein CASSTYRDRGEQYF.